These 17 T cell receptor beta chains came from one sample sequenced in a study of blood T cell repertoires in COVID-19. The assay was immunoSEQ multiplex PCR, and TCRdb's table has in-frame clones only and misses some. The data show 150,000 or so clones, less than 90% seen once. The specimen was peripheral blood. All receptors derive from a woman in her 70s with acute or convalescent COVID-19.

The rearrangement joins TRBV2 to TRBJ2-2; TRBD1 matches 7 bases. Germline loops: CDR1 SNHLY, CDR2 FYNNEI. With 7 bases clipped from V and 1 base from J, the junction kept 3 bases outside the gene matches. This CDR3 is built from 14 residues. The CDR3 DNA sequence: TGTGCCAGCACGAGGGGGCGGAACACCGGGGAGCTGTTTTTT. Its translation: CASTRGRNTGELFF. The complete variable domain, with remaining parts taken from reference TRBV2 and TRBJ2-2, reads EPEVTQTPSHQVTQMGQEVILRCVPISNHLYFYWYRQILGQKVEFLVSFYNNEISEKSEIFDDQFSVERPDGSNFTLKIRSTKLEDSAMYFCASTRGRNTGELFFGEGSRLTVL.

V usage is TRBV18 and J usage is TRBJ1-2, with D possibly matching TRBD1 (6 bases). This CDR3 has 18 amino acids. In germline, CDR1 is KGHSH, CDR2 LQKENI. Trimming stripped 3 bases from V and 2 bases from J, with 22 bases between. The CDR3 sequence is CASSPFNPGQPLNYGYTF. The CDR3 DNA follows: TGTGCCAGCTCACCTTTCAACCCGGGACAACCACTAAACTATGGCTACACCTTC.

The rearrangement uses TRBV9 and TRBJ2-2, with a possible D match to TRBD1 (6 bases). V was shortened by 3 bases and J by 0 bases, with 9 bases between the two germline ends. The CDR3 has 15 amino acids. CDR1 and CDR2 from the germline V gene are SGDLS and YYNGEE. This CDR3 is CASSGQDSNTGELFF. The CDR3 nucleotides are TGTGCCAGCAGCGGACAGGATTCGAACACCGGGGAGCTGTTTTTT.

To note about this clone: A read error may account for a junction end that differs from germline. In nucleotides, the CDR3 is TGTGCCAGCGGTTTTGGGCTAGCGATCACAGATACGCAGTATTTT. Amino acids: CASGFGLAITDTQYF. V usage is TRBV28 and J usage is TRBJ2-3; possibly TRBD2 for D (6 bases). Germline lookup yields CDR1 MDHEN and CDR2 SYDVKM. The CDR3 consists of 15 residues.

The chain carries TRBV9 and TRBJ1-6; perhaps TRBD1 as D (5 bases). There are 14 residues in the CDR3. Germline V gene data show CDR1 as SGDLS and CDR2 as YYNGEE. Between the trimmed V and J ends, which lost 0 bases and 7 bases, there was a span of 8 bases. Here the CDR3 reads CASSVAGENSPLHF. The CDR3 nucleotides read TGTGCCAGCAGCGTAGCGGGGGAAAATTCACCCCTCCACTTT.

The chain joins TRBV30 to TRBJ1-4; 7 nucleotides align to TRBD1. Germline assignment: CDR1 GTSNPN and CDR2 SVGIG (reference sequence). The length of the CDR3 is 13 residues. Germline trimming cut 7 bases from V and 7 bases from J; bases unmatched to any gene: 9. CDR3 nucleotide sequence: TGTGCCTACTCAGGGGGGAGAGGTGAAAAACTGTTTTTT. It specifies CAYSGGRGEKLFF.

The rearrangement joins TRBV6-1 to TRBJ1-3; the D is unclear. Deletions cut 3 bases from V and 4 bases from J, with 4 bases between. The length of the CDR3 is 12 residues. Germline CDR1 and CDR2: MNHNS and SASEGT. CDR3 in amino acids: CASSDRGNTIYF. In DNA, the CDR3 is TGTGCCAGCAGTGACAGGGGAAACACCATATATTTT.

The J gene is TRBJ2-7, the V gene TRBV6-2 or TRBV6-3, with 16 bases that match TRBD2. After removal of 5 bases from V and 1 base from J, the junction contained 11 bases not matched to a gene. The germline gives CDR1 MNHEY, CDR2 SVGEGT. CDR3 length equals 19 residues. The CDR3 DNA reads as TGTGCCAGCAGTACCGGGACTAGCGGGAGGGCCGCTGGGTCCTACGAGCAGTACTTC. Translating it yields CASSTGTSGRAAGSYEQYF.

Written as DNA, the CDR3 is TGTGCCAGCAGCCGACAGGGGATGAACACTGAAGCTTTCTTT. Encoded protein: CASSRQGMNTEAFF. The chain couples TRBV3-1 (or the pseudogene TRBV3-2) to TRBJ1-1, with 8 bases that match TRBD1. CDR3 length equals 14 residues. Germline assignment: CDR1 LGHDT and CDR2 YNNKEL (reference sequence). V shed 4 bases and J 0 bases; nucleotides not matched to a gene: 1.

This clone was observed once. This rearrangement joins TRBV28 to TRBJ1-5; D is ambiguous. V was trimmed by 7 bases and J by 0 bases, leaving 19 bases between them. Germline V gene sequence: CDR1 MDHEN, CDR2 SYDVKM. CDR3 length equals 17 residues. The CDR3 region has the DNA TGTGCCAGCAACACCATGGTGGCGACATATAGCAATCAGCCCCAGCATTTT. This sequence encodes CASNTMVATYSNQPQHF. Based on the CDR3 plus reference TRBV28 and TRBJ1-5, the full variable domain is DVKVTQSSRYLVKRTGEKVFLECVQDMDHENMFWYRQDPGLGLRLIYFSYDVKMKEKGDIPEGYSVSREKKERFSLILESASTNQTSMYLCASNTMVATYSNQPQHFGDGTRLSIL.

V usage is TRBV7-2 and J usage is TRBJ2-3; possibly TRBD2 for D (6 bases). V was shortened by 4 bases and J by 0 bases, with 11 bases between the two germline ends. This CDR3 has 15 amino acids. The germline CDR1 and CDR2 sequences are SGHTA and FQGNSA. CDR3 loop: CASSSLAESTDTQYF. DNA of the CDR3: TGTGCCAGCAGCTCCTTAGCGGAAAGCACAGATACGCAGTATTTT. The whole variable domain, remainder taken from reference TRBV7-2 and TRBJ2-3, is GAGVSQSPSNKVTEKGKDVELRCDPISGHTALYWYRQSLGQGLEFLIYFQGNSAPDKSGLPSDRFSAERTGGSVSTLTIQRTQQEDSAVYLCASSSLAESTDTQYFGPGTRLTVL.

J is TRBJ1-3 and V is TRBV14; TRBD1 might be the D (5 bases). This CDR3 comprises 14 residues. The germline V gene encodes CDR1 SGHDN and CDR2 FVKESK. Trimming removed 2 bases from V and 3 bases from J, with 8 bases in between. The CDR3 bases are TGTGCCAGCAGCCAACGGGGGTTTGGAAACACCATATATTTT. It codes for CASSQRGFGNTIYF.

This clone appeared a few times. The CDR3 DNA follows: TGTGCCAGCACGGTCCAGAACACTGAAGCTTTCTTT. Protein: CASTVQNTEAFF. This chain uses TRBV6-6 with TRBJ1-1; D remains unclear. V lost 7 bases and J 1 base, leaving 7 bases between the germline ends. The CDR3 has 12 residues. Germline CDR1 and CDR2: MNHNY and SVGAGI (reference sequence).

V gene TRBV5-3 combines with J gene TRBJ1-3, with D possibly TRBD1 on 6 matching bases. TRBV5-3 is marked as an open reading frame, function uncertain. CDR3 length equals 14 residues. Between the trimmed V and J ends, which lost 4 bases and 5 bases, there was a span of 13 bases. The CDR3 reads CARSPHRVRNTIYF. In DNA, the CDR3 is TGTGCCAGAAGCCCGCACAGGGTCAGAAACACCATATATTTT.

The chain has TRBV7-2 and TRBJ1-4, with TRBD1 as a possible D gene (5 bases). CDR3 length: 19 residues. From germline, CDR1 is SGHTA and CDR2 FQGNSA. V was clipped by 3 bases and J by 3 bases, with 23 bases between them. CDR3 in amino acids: CASSFYAPSRGGPNEKLFF. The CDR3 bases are TGTGCCAGCAGCTTTTACGCTCCGAGCCGCGGGGGTCCTAATGAAAAACTGTTTTTT.

The CDR3 DNA is TGTGCCAGCAGCCCGTCTAGCGGCAGCACAGATACGCAGTATTTT. Amino acids: CASSPSSGSTDTQYF. The V gene is TRBV3-1 (or the pseudogene TRBV3-2), the J gene TRBJ2-3; 7 bases map to TRBD2. The CDR3 totals 15 residues. J was trimmed by 0 bases and V by 4 bases; bases with no gene match: 4. In germline, CDR1 is LGHDT, CDR2 YNNKEL (reference sequence).

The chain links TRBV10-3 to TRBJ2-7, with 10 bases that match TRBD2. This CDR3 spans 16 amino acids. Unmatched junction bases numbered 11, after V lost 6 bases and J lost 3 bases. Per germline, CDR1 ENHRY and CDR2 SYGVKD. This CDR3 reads CAIRRGAGGHDYEQYF. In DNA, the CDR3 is TGTGCCATCAGACGGGGAGCGGGGGGGCACGACTACGAGCAGTACTTC.